These 6 T cell receptor beta chains originate from one sample sequenced in a study of blood T cell repertoires in COVID-19. The repertoire was sequenced with immunoSEQ multiplex PCR; TCRdb's copy has only in-frame clones and lacks some. The data contain 200,000 to 250,000 clones, 86% of them singletons. Sequencing was done on a sample of peripheral blood. These receptors were taken from a man aged 55 to 70 with acute or convalescent COVID-19.

The V and J genes are TRBV9 and TRBJ2-2, with 12 bases that match TRBD2. The CDR3 extends over 18 amino acids. The V segment lost 0 bases and the J segment 7 bases; nucleotides outside the gene matches: 10. CDR1 is SGDLS and CDR2 is YYNGEE in the germline V gene. Written as DNA, the CDR3 is TGTGCCAGCAGCGTAGGCCTTCTAGCGGGAGGGCCAGGCGGGGAGCTGTTTTTT. Translation gives CASSVGLLAGGPGGELFF. Full variable domain (outside the CDR3, taken from reference TRBV9 and TRBJ2-2): DSGVTQTPKHLITATGQRVTLRCSPRSGDLSVYWYQQSLDQGLQFLIQYYNGEERAKGNILERFSAQQFPDLHSELNLSSLELGDSALYFCASSVGLLAGGPGGELFFGEGSRLTVL.

This clone was observed a few times. CDR3 loop: CASKGGQGNEKLFF. In DNA form, the CDR3 reads TGTGCCAGCAAGGGGGGGCAGGGTAATGAAAAACTGTTTTTT. V gene TRBV6-5 combines with J gene TRBJ1-4; D possibly corresponds to TRBD1 (6 bases). The CDR3 extends over 14 amino acids. Trimming stripped 7 bases from V and 4 bases from J, with 13 bases between. Germline CDR1 reads MNHEY; CDR2 reads SVGAGI.

This clone was detected once. The V gene is TRBV28, the J gene TRBJ1-5; D uncertain. The CDR3 is made up of 14 amino acids. Per the germline V gene, CDR1 is MDHEN and CDR2 is SYDVKM. Trimming left V 6 bases short and J 3 bases short, with 12 bases between. CDR3 protein: CASSRGGDNQPQHF. CDR3 in DNA: TGTGCCAGCAGCCGGGGAGGTGACAATCAGCCCCAGCATTTT.

The V call is TRBV30, the J call TRBJ2-7; 7 positions agree with TRBD1. Trimming removed 3 bases from V and 6 bases from J; junction bases left unmatched: 2. This CDR3 spans 11 amino acids. CDR1 is GTSNPN, CDR2 SVGIG, per germline (reference sequence). CDR3 amino acids: CAWRGTVEQYF. The CDR3 DNA follows: TGTGCCTGGAGGGGGACAGTCGAGCAGTACTTC.

The chain has TRBV5-6 and TRBJ2-5; TRBD1 aligns across 10 bases. The CDR3 is made up of 18 amino acids. CDR1 SGHDT and CDR2 YYEEEE come from the germline V gene. Trimming cost V 3 bases and J 4 bases; bases outside gene matches: 15. The CDR3 DNA is TGTGCCAGCAGCTACAAGGGACGGGACAGGGGATCGGGAGAGACCCAGTACTTC. Translating it yields CASSYKGRDRGSGETQYF.

The rearrangement joins TRBV7-9 to TRBJ2-7; TRBD1 agrees at 11 bases. The V gene end was trimmed by 3 bases and the J gene end by 7 bases; junction bases not matched to a gene: 20. Germline V lookup: CDR1 SEHNR, CDR2 FQNEAQ (reference sequence). The CDR3 has 19 residues. In nucleotides, the CDR3 is TGTGCCAGCAGCTTCTCGGTGGGTGGAATCGGACAGGGGGCAGGAGAGCAGTACTTC. Translation: CASSFSVGGIGQGAGEQYF.